The 27 T cell receptor beta chains below all came from one sample that was sequenced in a study of blood T cell repertoires in COVID-19. Produced via immunoSEQ multiplex PCR; TCRdb's table is partial and in-frame only. This table holds about 200,000 clones, roughly nine tenths found once. The sample taken for sequencing was peripheral blood. The origin of the receptors is a woman aged 45-59 years with acute or convalescent COVID-19.

V usage is TRBV29-1 and J usage is TRBJ1-2; a possible D gene is TRBD1 (5 bases). The CDR3 contains 12 residues. V lost 7 bases to trimming and J lost 8 bases, with 17 bases between them. Germline CDR1 SQVTM, CDR2 ANQGSEA. The CDR3 region has the DNA TGCAGCGCGTGGTTGGCAGGGCAAGGCTACACCTTC. Translation gives CSAWLAGQGYTF.

V and J are TRBV5-4 and TRBJ1-2; the match to TRBD1 covers 9 bases. Trimming at V came to 3 bases and at J to 4 bases, leaving 7 bases not matched to a gene. The CDR3 is made up of 15 amino acids. Germline loops: CDR1 SGHNT, CDR2 YYREEE (reference sequence). The CDR3 DNA sequence: TGTGCCAGCAGCTCTGACAGGGGGAGAGGCTATGGCTACACCTTC. Translated: CASSSDRGRGYGYTF.

The gene calls are TRBV19 and TRBJ2-7; 10 nucleotides match TRBD2. J gave up 2 bases and V 5 bases, and 3 bases lay outside the gene matches. CDR3 length equals 14 residues. The germline gives CDR1 LNHDA, CDR2 SQIVND (reference sequence). The CDR3 sequence is CASSDLAGAYEQYF. DNA of the CDR3: TGTGCCAGTAGTGACCTAGCGGGGGCCTACGAGCAGTACTTC.

The CDR3 region has the DNA TGTGCCAGCAAACCGACAGTAGGCGGTGAGCAGTTCTTC. The encoded protein is CASKPTVGGEQFF. The rearrangement uses TRBV2 and TRBJ2-1; tentative D call: TRBD1 (5 bases). The ends were cut back, 7 bases at V and 9 bases at J, with 16 bases in the middle. CDR1 and CDR2 (germline): SNHLY, FYNNEI. This CDR3 region has 13 residues.

This sequence joins TRBV13 and TRBJ2-1; TRBD1 aligns across 10 bases. Trimming cost V 0 bases and J 4 bases; bases outside gene matches: 6. The V gene's germline CDR1 is PRHDT and CDR2 FYEKMQ (reference sequence). The CDR3 covers 17 residues. The CDR3 nucleotides are TGTGCCAGCAGCTTAGGTGTAGGGGACAGGGGTTACAATGAGCAGTTCTTC. Protein sequence: CASSLGVGDRGYNEQFF.

This clone appeared a single time. This chain links TRBV18 with TRBJ2-1, with a tentative D call TRBD1 (7 bases). The V gene's germline CDR1 is KGHSH and CDR2 LQKENI. The CDR3 sequence is 17 residues long. Trimming stripped 3 bases from V and 1 base from J, with 16 bases between. CDR3 bases: TGTGCCAGCTCACCGAGGACAGGCGGGATGTCCTACAATGAGCAGTTCTTC. This codes for CASSPRTGGMSYNEQFF.

V usage is TRBV12-3 or TRBV12-4 and J usage is TRBJ2-1; D is unclear. V dropped 2 bases and J dropped 14 bases, with 13 bases sitting between them. The length of the CDR3 is 12 residues. CDR3 in amino acids: CASSLTLSRKFF. DNA for the CDR3: TGTGCCAGCAGTTTAACCCTCTCCAGGAAGTTCTTC.

V gene TRBV19 combines with J gene TRBJ1-5, with a tentative D call TRBD1 (6 bases). V lost 6 bases and J 3 bases, leaving 15 bases between the germline ends. The CDR3 has 15 residues. CDR1 LNHDA and CDR2 SQIVND come from the germline V gene (reference sequence). For the CDR3, the DNA is TGTGCCAGTAGACTCCGGACAGAGTCCAATCAGCCCCAGCATTTT. It is translated as CASRLRTESNQPQHF.

This clone showed up just a few times. The genes are TRBV6-4 and TRBJ2-1; TRBD1 aligns across 7 bases. J gave up 10 bases and V 5 bases, and 11 bases lay outside the gene matches. This CDR3 is 14 amino acids long. Germline CDR1 MRHNA, CDR2 SNTAGT. Written as DNA, the CDR3 is TGTGCCAGCAGTAACGACCAGGGGGTCGGAGAGCAGTTCTTC. Translation: CASSNDQGVGEQFF.

The chain uses TRBV6-5 and TRBJ1-2; D not resolved. CDR3 size: 14 residues. With 2 bases removed from V and 4 bases from J, the gap between germline ends came to 11 bases. Germline values: CDR1 MNHEY, CDR2 SVGAGI. DNA of the CDR3: TGTGCCAGCAGTTACGAGCAGGCCCTCTATGGCTACACCTTC. It is translated as CASSYEQALYGYTF.

This chain links TRBV3-1 (or the pseudogene TRBV3-2) with TRBJ1-4, with TRBD1 as a possible D gene (5 bases). V was trimmed by 4 bases and J by 7 bases, leaving 10 bases between them. Germline CDR1 and CDR2: LGHDT and YNNKEL (reference sequence). This CDR3 has 13 residues. CDR3 residues: CASSPGLLEKLFF. In nucleotides, the CDR3 is TGTGCCAGCAGCCCGGGACTTCTTGAAAAACTGTTTTTT.

CDR3 protein: CASSARTEGLRYGYTF. The CDR3, as DNA: TGTGCCAGTAGCGCCAGGACAGAGGGCCTCCGCTATGGCTACACCTTC. The gene calls are TRBV19 and TRBJ1-2, with D perhaps matching TRBD1 (6 bases). CDR3 size: 16 residues. V lost 6 bases and J lost 4, with 21 bases in between. Germline-derived CDR1 and CDR2 are LNHDA and SQIVND (reference sequence).

The CDR3 coding sequence is TGTGCCAGCAGCTTAGTACGGGACATTCAGTACTTC. Encoded protein: CASSLVRDIQYF. The chain employs TRBV11-2 and TRBJ2-4, with D unclear. Trimming cost V 1 base and J 8 bases, with 6 bases left between them. The CDR3 length is 12 residues. Germline loops: CDR1 SGHAT, CDR2 FQNNGV.

V and J are TRBV7-2 and TRBJ2-5; 10 bases align to TRBD2. CDR1 is SGHTA, CDR2 FQGNSA, per germline. J gave up 5 bases and V 3 bases, and 6 bases lay outside the gene matches. The CDR3 contains 15 residues. CDR3 protein: CASSFLAGGGETQYF. For the CDR3, the DNA is TGTGCCAGCAGCTTTTTAGCGGGGGGCGGGGAGACCCAGTACTTC.

The rearrangement joins TRBV28 to TRBJ2-7; D is unclear. Trimming left V 3 bases short and J 6 bases short, with 15 bases between. The V gene's germline CDR1 is MDHEN and CDR2 SYDVKM. The CDR3 has 14 amino acids. Written as DNA, the CDR3 is TGTGCCAGCAGTTTCCGGAAAACACTACGCGAGCAGTACTTC. Amino acid sequence: CASSFRKTLREQYF. Looking up the rest from reference TRBV28 and TRBJ2-7 gives the full variable domain: DVKVTQSSRYLVKRTGEKVFLECVQDMDHENMFWYRQDPGLGLRLIYFSYDVKMKEKGDIPEGYSVSREKKERFSLILESASTNQTSMYLCASSFRKTLREQYFGPGTRLTVT.

V usage is TRBV5-1 and J usage is TRBJ2-1, with 11 bases lining up with TRBD2. V lost 4 bases to trimming and J lost 2 bases; unmatched junction nucleotides: 23. CDR1 and CDR2 from the germline V gene are SGHRS and YFSETQ. This CDR3 spans 22 amino acids. The CDR3 DNA reads TGCGCCAGCAGCCCCTGGGGCAGAAGCTCCGGGACTAGCGGAGGCACCTACAATGAGCAGTTCTTC. Translated: CASSPWGRSSGTSGGTYNEQFF.

The CDR3: CASSQDPYSGGKYEQYF. DNA for the CDR3: TGCGCCAGCAGCCAAGATCCCTATAGCGGGGGAAAATACGAGCAGTACTTC. V and J are TRBV4-3 and TRBJ2-7, with TRBD2 identical over 9 bases. The germline V gene has CDR1 LGHNA and CDR2 YSLEER. The CDR3 covers 17 residues. The V segment lost 0 bases and the J segment 4 bases; nucleotides outside the gene matches: 10.

The chain is built from TRBV29-1 and TRBJ1-1; possible D gene TRBD1, 6 bases. Germline loops: CDR1 SQVTM, CDR2 ANQGSEA. V shed 5 bases and J shed 2 bases, with 15 bases lying between them. CDR3 length equals 14 residues. The CDR3 sequence is CSVRMDRLNTEAFF. Here the CDR3 DNA reads TGCAGCGTTCGAATGGACAGACTTAACACTGAAGCTTTCTTT.

The chain employs TRBV7-3 and TRBJ2-5; D remains unclear. This CDR3 comprises 13 residues. CDR1 and CDR2 (germline): SGHTA, FQGTGA. The ends were cut back, 5 bases at V and 1 base at J, with 8 bases in the middle. CDR3 amino acids: CASSPSPQETQYF. The CDR3 DNA reads TGTGCCAGCAGCCCGAGTCCCCAAGAGACCCAGTACTTC.

CDR3 nucleotide sequence: TGCGCCAGCAGCCATGTGGGACAGGGACATTTCACTGAAGCTTTCTTT. It codes for CASSHVGQGHFTEAFF. The V and J genes are TRBV4-1 and TRBJ1-1; 9 bases fit TRBD1. The V and J ends lost 3 bases and 4 bases, in that order; junction bases with no gene match: 9. The CDR3 is made up of 16 amino acids. Germline-derived CDR1 and CDR2 are MGHRA and YSYEKL.

The chain joins TRBV5-1 to TRBJ2-3; 7 bases line up with TRBD1. The CDR3 runs 16 residues. Looked up from germline, CDR1 is SGHRS and CDR2 is YFSETQ. Germline trimming cut 5 bases from V and 4 bases from J; bases unmatched to any gene: 13. The CDR3 DNA sequence: TGCGCCAGCAGTTCTGCTCTCTACCAGGGGGCAGATACGCAGTATTTT. This translates into CASSSALYQGADTQYF.

The rearrangement uses TRBV4-1 and TRBJ2-1; D is possibly TRBD2 (5 bases). CDR3 length equals 12 residues. The germline V gene encodes CDR1 MGHRA and CDR2 YSYEKL. The V end lost 1 base, the J end lost 10 bases, and 8 bases lay between the germline ends. The CDR3 DNA follows: TGCGCCAGCAGCCAAGGACCGGGAGAGCAGTTCTTC. Residues: CASSQGPGEQFF.

This chain connects TRBV5-1 to TRBJ1-2; D not resolved. V lost 1 base and J 4 bases, leaving 11 bases between the germline ends. The CDR3 is made up of 14 amino acids. Germline V CDR1 and CDR2: SGHRS, YFSETQ. In nucleotides, the CDR3 is TGCGCCAGCAGCTTGTCGCCGCAGTCCTATGGCTACACCTTC. Its translation: CASSLSPQSYGYTF.

The rearrangement uses TRBV27 and TRBJ1-6; TRBD1 agrees at 7 bases. The CDR3 spans 15 residues. Germline CDR1 reads MNHEY; CDR2 reads SMNVEV (reference sequence). V was pared by 6 bases and J by 4 bases, with 6 bases of the junction left unmatched. CDR3 in DNA: TGTGCCAGCAGGTCCGGGACAGCTTATAATTCACCCCTCCACTTT. This gives the protein CASRSGTAYNSPLHF.

This chain connects TRBV12-3 or TRBV12-4 to TRBJ1-2; 7 bases fit TRBD1. Unmatched junction bases numbered 4, after V lost 1 base and J lost 8 bases. The CDR3 has 13 residues. Written as DNA, the CDR3 is TGTGCCAGCAGTTTAGGACAGGGTCGCGGCTACACCTTC. Translated: CASSLGQGRGYTF.

The chain is built from TRBV7-9 and TRBJ1-2, with TRBD1 matching over 7 bases. V shed 5 bases, J shed 8 bases, and the junction held 8 bases outside the gene matches. Per the germline V gene, CDR1 is SEHNR and CDR2 is FQNEAQ (reference sequence). The CDR3 is made up of 13 amino acids. Written as DNA, the CDR3 is TGTGCCAGCAGCCCCGACAGGGTCCGAGGCTACACCTTC. Amino acids: CASSPDRVRGYTF.

The rearrangement joins TRBV5-1 to TRBJ2-1; 10 bases match TRBD1. V lost 1 base and J lost 2; bases outside the gene matches: 6. Germline-derived CDR1 and CDR2 are SGHRS and YFSETQ. The CDR3 contains 17 residues. CDR3 protein: CASSLRVTGGPYNEQFF. Here the CDR3 DNA reads TGCGCCAGCAGCTTGAGGGTGACAGGGGGCCCCTACAATGAGCAGTTCTTC.